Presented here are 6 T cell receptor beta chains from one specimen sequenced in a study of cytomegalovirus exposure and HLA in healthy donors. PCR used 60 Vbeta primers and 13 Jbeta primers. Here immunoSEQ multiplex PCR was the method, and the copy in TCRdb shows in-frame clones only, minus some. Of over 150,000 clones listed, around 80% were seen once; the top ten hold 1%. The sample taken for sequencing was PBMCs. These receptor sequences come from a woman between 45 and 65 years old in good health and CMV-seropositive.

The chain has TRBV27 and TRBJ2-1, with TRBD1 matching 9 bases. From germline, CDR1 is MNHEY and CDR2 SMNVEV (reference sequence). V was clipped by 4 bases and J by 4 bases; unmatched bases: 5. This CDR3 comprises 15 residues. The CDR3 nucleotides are TGTGCCAGCAGTTGGGACAGGGTGGGGTACAATGAGCAGTTCTTC. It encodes CASSWDRVGYNEQFF.

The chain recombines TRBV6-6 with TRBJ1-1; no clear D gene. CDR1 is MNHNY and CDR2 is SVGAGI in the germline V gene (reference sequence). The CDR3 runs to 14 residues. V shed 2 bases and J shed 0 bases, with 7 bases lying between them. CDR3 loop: CASSYGQMNTEAFF. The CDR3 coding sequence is TGTGCCAGCAGTTACGGTCAGATGAACACTGAAGCTTTCTTT.

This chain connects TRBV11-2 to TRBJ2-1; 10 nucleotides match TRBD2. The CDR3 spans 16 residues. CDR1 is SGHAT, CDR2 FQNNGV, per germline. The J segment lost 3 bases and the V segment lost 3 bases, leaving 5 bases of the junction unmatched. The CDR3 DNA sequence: TGTGCCAGCAGCTTCCGACTAGCGGGTATCTACAATGAGCAGTTCTTC. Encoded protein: CASSFRLAGIYNEQFF. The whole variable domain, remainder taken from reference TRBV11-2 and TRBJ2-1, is EAGVAQSPRYKIIEKRQSVAFWCNPISGHATLYWYQQILGQGPKLLIQFQNNGVVDDSQLPKDRFSAERLKGVDSTLKIQPAKLEDSAVYLCASSFRLAGIYNEQFFGPGTRLTVL.

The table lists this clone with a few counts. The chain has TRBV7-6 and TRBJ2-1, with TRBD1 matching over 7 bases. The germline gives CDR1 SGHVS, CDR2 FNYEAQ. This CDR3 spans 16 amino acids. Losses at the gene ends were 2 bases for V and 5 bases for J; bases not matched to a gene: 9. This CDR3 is CASSLFRRQGHNEQFF. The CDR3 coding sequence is TGTGCCAGCAGCTTATTTAGGAGACAGGGCCACAATGAGCAGTTCTTC.

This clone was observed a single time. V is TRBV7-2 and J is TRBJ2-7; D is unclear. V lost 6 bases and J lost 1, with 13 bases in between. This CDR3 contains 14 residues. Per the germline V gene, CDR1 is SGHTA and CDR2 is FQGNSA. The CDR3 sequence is CASRRDSGSYEQYF. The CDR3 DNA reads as TGTGCCAGCAGGCGAGACTCTGGGTCCTACGAGCAGTACTTC.

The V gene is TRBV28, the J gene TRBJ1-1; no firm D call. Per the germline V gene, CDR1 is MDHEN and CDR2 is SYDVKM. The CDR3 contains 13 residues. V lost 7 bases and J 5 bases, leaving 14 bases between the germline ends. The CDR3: CASMVIQMTEAFF. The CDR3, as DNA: TGTGCCAGCATGGTCATACAGATGACTGAAGCTTTCTTT.